This T cell receptor (beta chain) was recovered during a study of blood T cells in healthy people across ages. The overall study: Researchers report that template switching captured about one barcoded beta molecule per two T cells.

Study findings and constraints: There were more naive CD4+ cells and higher diversity in long-lived donors than in aged donors.

Through a sample-barcoded 5' primer and a J-beta primer mix, a second PCR was run for 7 to 11 cycles. Via MiXCR, TCRdb re-called the 5' RACE reads, giving one row per CDR3 protein. Of approximately 1.5 million distinct CDR3 sequences listed, 40% to 45% are singletons. A note on this clonotype: What it binds is not known.

This TCR was recovered from a woman in her late teens or twenties in good health. The sample consisted of blood.

The CDR3 here is CASRGLYRGPSPQHF. CDR3 nucleotides: TGTGCCAGCAGAGGTTTGTACAGGGGCCCTTCGCCCCAGCATTTT. The rearrangement uses TRBV28 and TRBJ1-5; 7 positions match TRBD1. This CDR3 has 15 residues. The trim removed 6 bases at V and 9 bases at J, leaving 14 bases unmatched. Per germline, CDR1 MDHEN and CDR2 SYDVKM.